This T cell receptor (beta chain) was observed in a study of beta chain features in type 1 diabetes. Study findings and constraints: Moderate but significant shortening of TCRB CDR3s was recorded in all four CD4+ subsets from Type 1 diabetes patients.

Expressed TCRB transcripts were sequenced because the isolated RNA had all been reverse transcribed beforehand. Method: immunoSEQ multiplex PCR; TCRdb's copy keeps in-frame clones and lacks some. The top ten hold just under 0.04% of the sample, which has 600,000 or so clones, about 14% seen once. There are a few counts of this clone. Antigen: not known. This CDR3 has 15 amino acids. J gave up 5 bases and V 5 bases, and 12 bases lay outside the gene matches. Naive, central memory, regulatory and stem cell-like memory cells within the CD4+ compartment were sorted using CD45RO/CCR7/CD25/CD127/CD95/CD27. The chain uses TRBV6-7 and TRBJ2-7, with 7 bases matching TRBD2. TRBV6-7 is sorted into the ORF group, with uncertain function. The sequenced sample consisted of naive CD4+ T cells from blood. This TCR came from a young man with type 1 diabetes. CDR3 residues: CASSHPLRENNEQYF. The CDR3 DNA reads TGTGCCAGCAGTCACCCTCTGCGGGAGAACAACGAGCAGTACTTC.